Presented here are 30 T cell receptor beta chains from one specimen sequenced in a study of cytomegalovirus exposure and HLA in healthy donors. PCR amplification relied on 60 Vbeta primers (plus 13 Jbeta primers). Some clones are missing from TCRdb's copy, which holds only in-frame ones; the method was immunoSEQ multiplex PCR. The sample records 65,000 to 85,000 clones, approximately 70% being singletons. Material: PBMCs. These receptor sequences come from a male donor in good health and CMV-seropositive.

This clone was detected a few times. This sequence joins TRBV7-2 and TRBJ1-1, with D maybe TRBD1 (6 bases). Per the germline V gene, CDR1 is SGHTA and CDR2 is FQGNSA. The CDR3 is 14 residues long. With 1 base removed from V and 5 bases from J, the gap between germline ends came to 11 bases. The CDR3 bases are TGTGCCAGCAGCTTAGTGGCAGGGGATACTGAAGCTTTCTTT. Translating it yields CASSLVAGDTEAFF. Complete variable domain (other parts from reference TRBV7-2 and TRBJ1-1): GAGVSQSPSNKVTEKGKDVELRCDPISGHTALYWYRQSLGQGLEFLIYFQGNSAPDKSGLPSDRFSAERTGGSVSTLTIQRTQQEDSAVYLCASSLVAGDTEAFFGQGTRLTVV.

The chain has TRBV2 and TRBJ2-3; possibly TRBD2 for D (6 bases). The germline gives CDR1 SNHLY, CDR2 FYNNEI. This CDR3 is built from 13 residues. The V and J ends lost 6 bases and 1 base respectively, with 8 bases between them. CDR3 nucleotides: TGTGCCAGCAGGCGGGACGGCACAGATACGCAGTATTTT. Translated, it gives CASRRDGTDTQYF.

The chain is built from TRBV6-5 and TRBJ2-7, with TRBD1 matching over 9 bases. Trimming at V came to 7 bases and at J to 5 bases, leaving 12 bases not matched to a gene. The CDR3 totals 15 residues. Germline CDR1 is MNHEY and CDR2 is SVGAGI. In DNA form, the CDR3 reads TGTGCCAGCACCAAGAACCGGGACAGGGTTCACGAGCAGTACTTC. It translates to CASTKNRDRVHEQYF.

V is TRBV25-1 and J is TRBJ1-4; no clear D. V dropped 5 bases and J dropped 2 bases, with 6 bases sitting between them. The CDR3 runs 13 residues. Per the germline V gene, CDR1 is MGHDK and CDR2 is SYGVNS. The CDR3 sequence: CASSKRTNEKLFF. The CDR3 DNA is TGTGCCAGCAGTAAGAGGACTAATGAAAAACTGTTTTTT.

In its sample, this clone was seen a few times. CDR3 DNA sequence: TGTGCCAGCAGCTTACAACCCCAGGGGCGGATGAACACTGAAGCTTTCTTT. Its protein product is CASSLQPQGRMNTEAFF. The V and J genes are TRBV7-2 and TRBJ1-1; tentative D call: TRBD1 (6 bases). Per the germline V gene, CDR1 is SGHTA and CDR2 is FQGNSA. The CDR3 length is 17 residues. Trimming took off 2 bases at V and 0 bases at J, with 16 bases between the two ends.

The V and J genes are TRBV19 and TRBJ2-2, with 8 bases identical to TRBD2. The CDR3 has 17 amino acids. Looked up from germline, CDR1 is LNHDA and CDR2 is SQIVND (reference sequence). J was trimmed by 5 bases and V by 7 bases; bases with no gene match: 15. The CDR3 DNA is TGTGCCAGTACCATCGGATCCGGGACTAGTTATACCGGGGAGCTGTTTTTT. Amino acids: CASTIGSGTSYTGELFF. Full variable domain (outside the CDR3, taken from reference TRBV19 and TRBJ2-2): DGGITQSPKYLFRKEGQNVTLSCEQNLNHDAMYWYRQDPGQGLRLIYYSQIVNDFQKGDIAEGYSVSREKKESFPLTVTSAQKNPTAFYLCASTIGSGTSYTGELFFGEGSRLTVL.

The V and J genes are TRBV6-1 and TRBJ1-2, with TRBD1 matching 9 bases. Germline-derived CDR1 and CDR2 are MNHNS and SASEGT. The CDR3 has 14 amino acids. V was clipped by 5 bases and J by 6 bases; unmatched bases: 7. The CDR3 spells CASSMTGTGHGYTF. Written as DNA, the CDR3 is TGTGCCAGCAGTATGACCGGGACAGGGCATGGCTACACCTTC.

This chain connects TRBV4-3 to TRBJ2-5, with 9 bases lining up with TRBD2. V was clipped by 0 bases and J by 1 base; unmatched bases: 0. Germline V gene lookup returns CDR1 LGHNA and CDR2 YSLEER. The CDR3 is 15 residues long. In DNA form, the CDR3 reads TGCGCCAGCAGCCAAGAGCGGGGGGGCCAAGAGACCCAGTACTTC. It is translated as CASSQERGGQETQYF.

This clone was counted a few times. The genes are TRBV7-7 and TRBJ1-6; D not certain. V dropped 5 bases and J dropped 10 bases, with 12 bases sitting between them. Germline V gene sequence: CDR1 SSHAT, CDR2 FNYEAQ (reference sequence). The CDR3 spans 13 residues. The CDR3 nucleotides are TGTGCCAGCAGCCAAACAACAGAATCACCCCTCCACTTT. Protein product: CASSQTTESPLHF. The full variable domain, its missing parts supplied by reference TRBV7-7 and TRBJ1-6, is GAGVSQSPRYKVTKRGQDVTLRCDPISSHATLYWYQQALGQGPEFLTYFNYEAQPDKSGLPSDRFSAERPEGSISTLTIQRTEQRDSAMYRCASSQTTESPLHFGNGTRLTVT.

The V and J genes are TRBV30 and TRBJ2-5; 7 positions agree with TRBD1. CDR1 is GTSNPN and CDR2 is SVGIG in the germline V gene (reference sequence). Trimming cost V 4 bases and J 5 bases; bases outside gene matches: 4. This CDR3 contains 12 residues. CDR3 nucleotide sequence: TGTGCCTGGAACGGACAGGCGGAGACCCAGTACTTC. This encodes CAWNGQAETQYF.

This clone has just one count. This chain uses TRBV6-6 with TRBJ1-1; 8 bases line up with TRBD1. Germline trimming cut 6 bases from V and 2 bases from J; bases unmatched to any gene: 5. The CDR3 spans 14 residues. Germline V gene data show CDR1 as MNHNY and CDR2 as SVGAGI (reference sequence). CDR3 in DNA: TGTGCCAGCAGCTTCGACAGGGGAAACACTGAAGCTTTCTTT. Encoded protein: CASSFDRGNTEAFF.

J is TRBJ2-5 and V is TRBV18, with a weak D call TRBD2 (5 bases). The J call is in doubt because the DNA end fits TRBJ2-7 better. The CDR3 length is 16 residues. The germline gives CDR1 KGHSH, CDR2 LQKENI. CDR3: CASSPPSGASSYEQYF. The CDR3 nucleotides read TGTGCCAGCTCACCACCAAGCGGCGCGTCATCCTACGAGCAGTACTTC.

This clone was recorded only once. The CDR3: CASSSHVSNRGIYGYTF. As DNA, the CDR3 is TGTGCCAGCAGCTCCCACGTATCAAACAGGGGAATTTATGGCTACACCTTC. The V gene is TRBV5-5, the J gene TRBJ1-2, with 7 bases aligning to TRBD1. The J segment lost 5 bases and the V segment lost 3 bases, leaving 16 bases of the junction unmatched. This CDR3 contains 17 residues. Germline V gene lookup returns CDR1 SGHKS and CDR2 YYEKEE (reference sequence).

This chain joins TRBV19 and TRBJ2-1; D gene ambiguous. V dropped 5 bases and J dropped 8 bases, with 13 bases sitting between them. The germline gives CDR1 LNHDA, CDR2 SQIVND (reference sequence). There are 13 residues in the CDR3. The CDR3 DNA reads as TGTGCCAGTAGTTTCCAATCTCGAGATGAGCAGTTCTTC. This sequence encodes CASSFQSRDEQFF.

The chain links TRBV7-6 to TRBJ2-1; the D is unclear. Trimming pared 5 bases from V and 8 bases from J, leaving 19 bases between. The CDR3 has 15 residues. Germline CDR1 reads SGHVS; CDR2 reads FNYEAQ. The CDR3 region is CASSPKNRQFDEQFF. CDR3 nucleotides: TGTGCCAGCAGCCCCAAGAATCGACAATTCGATGAGCAGTTCTTC.

This rearrangement joins TRBV5-6 to TRBJ2-7; 10 positions agree with TRBD1. The CDR3 spans 16 residues. The V segment lost 0 bases and the J segment 3 bases; nucleotides outside the gene matches: 6. Germline V gives CDR1 SGHDT, CDR2 YYEEEE. This CDR3 is CASSLARQGAFYEQYF. The CDR3 DNA sequence: TGTGCCAGCAGCTTGGCCAGACAGGGGGCTTTCTACGAGCAGTACTTC.

The chain recombines TRBV9 with TRBJ1-1; 7 bases fit TRBD1. The CDR3 is made up of 14 amino acids. V gave up 2 bases and J gave up 8 bases; unmatched junction bases: 9. Germline assignment: CDR1 SGDLS and CDR2 YYNGEE. CDR3 region: CASSVSGTAEEAFF. The CDR3 DNA is TGTGCCAGCAGCGTGAGTGGGACAGCTGAGGAAGCTTTCTTT.

The chain employs TRBV4-2 and TRBJ2-1; 8 positions match TRBD2. Germline values: CDR1 LGHNA, CDR2 YNFKEQ. V lost 4 bases to trimming and J lost 1 base; unmatched junction nucleotides: 6. The CDR3 is 16 amino acids. The DNA of the CDR3 is TGTGCCAGCAGCCTCGGGACTAGGGGATCCTACAATGAGCAGTTCTTC. It encodes CASSLGTRGSYNEQFF.

The V gene is TRBV6-5, the J gene TRBJ2-7; 12 nucleotides agree with TRBD2. J was trimmed by 3 bases and V by 6 bases; bases with no gene match: 3. The germline gives CDR1 MNHEY, CDR2 SVGAGI. CDR3 length: 14 amino acids. This chain's CDR3 is CASRRLAGVYEQYF. The CDR3 DNA follows: TGTGCCAGCAGACGACTAGCGGGAGTCTACGAGCAGTACTTC.

This chain connects TRBV5-6 to TRBJ2-7; weak D call: TRBD2 (6 bases). The CDR3 runs 15 residues. V lost 4 bases to trimming and J lost 7 bases, with 21 bases between them. Germline V lookup: CDR1 SGHDT, CDR2 YYEEEE. The CDR3 region has the DNA TGTGCCAGCAGCGTTGTCGGTGGGCGGGGACGGGAGCAGTACTTC. Its translation: CASSVVGGRGREQYF.

This chain uses TRBV29-1 with TRBJ2-2; 7 nucleotides match TRBD1. Germline loops: CDR1 SQVTM, CDR2 ANQGSEA. Trimming at V came to 5 bases and at J to 2 bases, leaving 8 bases not matched to a gene. CDR3 size: 15 residues. As DNA, the CDR3 is TGCAGCGTTACCCCGGGGACAGCAAACACCGGGGAGCTGTTTTTT. Translated: CSVTPGTANTGELFF.

The rearrangement uses TRBV10-3 and TRBJ2-1; 10 positions agree with TRBD1. V shed 6 bases, J shed 8 bases, and the junction held 1 base outside the gene matches. CDR3 length: 12 residues. The germline gives CDR1 ENHRY, CDR2 SYGVKD. The CDR3 here is CAISGTGDEQFF. Written as DNA, the CDR3 is TGTGCCATCAGCGGGACAGGGGATGAGCAGTTCTTC.

Here the CDR3 reads CASSETGSGNTIYF. Written as DNA, the CDR3 is TGTGCCAGCAGCGAGACAGGGAGTGGAAACACCATATATTTT. The chain carries TRBV7-2 and TRBJ1-3; 7 bases line up with TRBD1. From germline, CDR1 is SGHTA and CDR2 FQGNSA. The CDR3 sequence is 14 residues long. Trimming cost V 5 bases and J 3 bases; bases outside gene matches: 4.

The chain couples TRBV5-4 to TRBJ2-1; 8 bases fit TRBD2. The CDR3 totals 15 residues. V shed 0 bases, J shed 4 bases, and the junction held 3 bases outside the gene matches. Germline CDR1 reads SGHNT; CDR2 reads YYREEE (reference sequence). The CDR3 bases are TGTGCCAGCAGCTTGGTAGCGGGGTTATACAATGAGCAGTTCTTC. Translated, it gives CASSLVAGLYNEQFF.

This clone was seen once. The chain couples TRBV6-5 to TRBJ1-4, with D uncertain. V lost 6 bases and J 8 bases, leaving 19 bases between the germline ends. From germline, CDR1 is MNHEY and CDR2 SVGAGI. CDR3 size: 15 residues. The CDR3 sequence is CASSLDRGEREKLFF. DNA for the CDR3: TGTGCCAGCAGCCTCGACCGAGGAGAAAGAGAAAAACTGTTTTTT.

This clone was found a few times. The V gene is TRBV19, the J gene TRBJ1-3; possible D gene TRBD1, 6 bases. Germline CDR1 is LNHDA and CDR2 is SQIVND (reference sequence). The CDR3 has 15 residues. Trimming removed 6 bases at V and 0 bases at J, with 12 bases between. CDR3 sequence reads: CASRRTEVSGNTIYF. The CDR3 DNA reads TGTGCCAGTAGGAGGACAGAAGTCTCTGGAAACACCATATATTTT.

The CDR3 here is CASSTDEQFF. CDR3 coding DNA: TGTGCCAGCAGCACTGATGAGCAGTTCTTC. The V gene is TRBV13, the J gene TRBJ2-1; D remains unclear. V lost 5 bases, J lost 8 bases, and 4 bases lay in between. Germline CDR1 PRHDT, CDR2 FYEKMQ (reference sequence). There are 10 residues in the CDR3.

The rearrangement links TRBV11-2 to TRBJ1-4; no reliable D call. The length of the CDR3 is 15 residues. V lost 2 bases and J 0 bases, leaving 7 bases between the germline ends. Germline CDR1 SGHAT, CDR2 FQNNGV. CDR3 DNA sequence: TGTGCCAGCAGCTTACGGGGAGCAACTAATGAAAAACTGTTTTTT. This gives the protein CASSLRGATNEKLFF.

In this sample, this clone turned up a few times. The chain recombines TRBV27 with TRBJ2-7; no clear D. Trimming cost V 0 bases and J 4 bases, with 7 bases left between them. The CDR3 covers 13 residues. Germline V gives CDR1 MNHEY, CDR2 SMNVEV (reference sequence). This chain's CDR3 is CASSLSFRYEQYF. CDR3 nucleotides: TGTGCCAGCAGTTTATCGTTTAGATACGAGCAGTACTTC.

The chain recombines TRBV5-6 with TRBJ2-3, with D perhaps matching TRBD2 (6 bases). V lost 3 bases to trimming and J lost 3 bases, with 17 bases between them. CDR3 size: 16 residues. The germline V gene has CDR1 SGHDT and CDR2 YYEEEE. DNA of the CDR3: TGTGCCAGCAGCTCGGGACCCCCCGGAGGGACAGATACGCAGTATTTT. This translates into CASSSGPPGGTDTQYF.